The present T cell receptor (beta chain) was sequenced within a study of monozygotic twins with inflammatory bowel disease. TCRdb reprocessed the 5' RACE reads and reports one entry per CDR3 protein, with no DNA. The listing records 160,000 or so distinct CDR3 sequences. The CDR3 covers 16 residues. Germline-derived CDR1 and CDR2 are LGHNA and YNFKEQ. The source of this sequence is a human donor with ulcerative colitis or Crohn's disease, or a healthy co-twin of an affected twin (not recorded which). V is TRBV4-2 and J is TRBJ1-4; TCRdb's D call, TRBD1, is unchecked because there is no DNA. Source material: blood. The CDR3 here is CASCQDHGTENEKLFF.